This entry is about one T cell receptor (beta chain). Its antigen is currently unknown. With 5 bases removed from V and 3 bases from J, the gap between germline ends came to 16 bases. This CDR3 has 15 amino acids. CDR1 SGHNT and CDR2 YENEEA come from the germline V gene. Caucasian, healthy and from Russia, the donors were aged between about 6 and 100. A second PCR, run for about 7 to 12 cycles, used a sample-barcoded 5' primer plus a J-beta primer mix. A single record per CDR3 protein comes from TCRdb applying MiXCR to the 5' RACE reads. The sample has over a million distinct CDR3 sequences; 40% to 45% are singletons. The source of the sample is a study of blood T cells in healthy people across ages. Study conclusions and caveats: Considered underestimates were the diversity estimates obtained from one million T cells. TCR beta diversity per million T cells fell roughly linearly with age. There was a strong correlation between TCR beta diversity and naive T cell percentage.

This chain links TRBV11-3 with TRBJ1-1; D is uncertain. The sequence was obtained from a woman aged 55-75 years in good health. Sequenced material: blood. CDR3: CASSVGRERDTEAFF. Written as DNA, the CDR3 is TGTGCCAGCAGCGTCGGACGGGAGAGGGACACTGAAGCTTTCTTT. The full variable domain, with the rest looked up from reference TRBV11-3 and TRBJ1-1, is EAGVVQSPRYKIIEKKQPVAFWCNPISGHNTLYWYLQNLGQGPELLIRYENEEAVDDSQLPKDRFSAERLKGVDSTLKIQPAELGDSAVYLCASSVGRERDTEAFFGQGTRLTVV.